This passage covers 17 T cell receptor beta chains from one sample sequenced in a study of T-cell reconstitution after alpha-beta-depleted transplantation in children. Library preparation (for TCRbeta) was performed with unique molecular identifiers. TCRdb used MiXCR to reprocess the PCR reads, holding one entry per CDR3 protein. The sample lists about a million distinct CDR3 sequences, about 29% occurring once. This material consisted of PBMCs, mostly from graft donor cells, taken 360 days after TCRalphabeta/CD19-depleted stem cell transplant. The receptors stem from a boy in the first two years of life who had a stem cell transplant for SCID, so the T cells may come from the graft donor.

This chain connects TRBV11-2 to TRBJ2-3; 13 bases fit TRBD2. Germline loops: CDR1 SGHAT, CDR2 FQNNGV. The CDR3 is 17 residues long. The junction had 8 bases not matched to a gene; V was cut back by 4 bases and J by 4 bases. The CDR3 reads CASSSRSGTSGADTQYF. CDR3 nucleotide sequence: TGTGCCAGCAGCTCGAGATCCGGGACTAGCGGGGCAGATACGCAGTATTTT.

There are a few counts of this clonotype. The CDR3 bases are TGCGCCAGCAGCTTGGGCCCGATAAATCATAATGAGCAGTTCTTC. This encodes CASSLGPINHNEQFF. The gene calls are TRBV5-1 and TRBJ2-1, with D unclear. V was trimmed by 0 bases and J by 7 bases, leaving 14 bases between them. CDR3 length: 15 amino acids. From germline, CDR1 is SGHRS and CDR2 YFSETQ.

This sequence joins TRBV11-2 and TRBJ2-2; no clear D. In germline, CDR1 is SGHAT, CDR2 FQNNGV. Trimming pared 5 bases from V and 0 bases from J, leaving 19 bases between. The CDR3 extends over 18 amino acids. The CDR3 bases are TGTGCCAGCAGCCCGCATATGTTCGGCCCCGCGAACACCGGGGAGCTGTTTTTT. Its protein product is CASSPHMFGPANTGELFF.

This clonotype was recorded a few times. The rearrangement joins TRBV9 to TRBJ2-5, with D possibly matching TRBD2 (6 bases). The germline gives CDR1 SGDLS, CDR2 YYNGEE. The CDR3 loop spans 15 amino acids. V was clipped by 4 bases and J by 2 bases, with 15 bases between them. CDR3 nucleotides: TGTGCCAGCAGCCCGTTCCCGGGAGCTCAAGAGACCCAGTACTTC. As protein: CASSPFPGAQETQYF.

The chain employs TRBV28 and TRBJ2-4; TRBD2 might be the D (7 bases). Trimming left V 6 bases short and J 1 base short, with 16 bases between. Germline V lookup: CDR1 MDHEN, CDR2 SYDVKM. The CDR3 is 16 residues long. This CDR3 is CASSQAGAGAKNIQYF. The CDR3 DNA is TGTGCCAGCAGCCAGGCGGGGGCGGGTGCCAAAAACATTCAGTACTTC.

This clonotype was seen a few times. CDR3 in DNA: TGTGCCAGCAGCTTGGGCGTCGGCGGCTTCCAAGAGACCCAGTACTTC. Amino acids: CASSLGVGGFQETQYF. The chain joins TRBV7-9 to TRBJ2-5; unclear D gene. The germline V gene has CDR1 SEHNR and CDR2 FQNEAQ (reference sequence). The CDR3 totals 16 residues. V was clipped by 3 bases and J by 1 base, with 15 bases between them.

The chain is built from TRBV3-1 and TRBJ2-1, with D tentatively TRBD1 or TRBD2 (5 bases each). Trimming pared 0 bases from V and 8 bases from J, leaving 14 bases between. This CDR3 spans 15 amino acids. Germline V gives CDR1 LGHDT, CDR2 YNNKEL (reference sequence). The CDR3 spells CASSQDWDPSDEQFF. Here the CDR3 DNA reads TGTGCCAGCAGCCAAGATTGGGACCCGTCGGATGAGCAGTTCTTC.

This clonotype was detected a few times. The chain couples TRBV12-3 or TRBV12-4 to TRBJ1-1; D remains unclear. V was clipped by 6 bases and J by 5 bases, with 10 bases between them. CDR3 size: 12 residues. The CDR3 region has the DNA TGTGCCAGCAGGACGTCAAGGACTGAAGCTTTCTTT. Translated: CASRTSRTEAFF.

This clonotype was seen repeatedly, ten times or more. V usage is TRBV18 and J usage is TRBJ2-7; D gene ambiguous. This CDR3 is 13 amino acids long. V was pared by 7 bases and J by 0 bases, with 10 bases between. CDR1 and CDR2 (germline): KGHSH, LQKENI. CDR3 nucleotides: TGTGCCAGCTGGATGCAGGTCTCCTACGAGCAGTACTTC. Amino acid sequence: CASWMQVSYEQYF.

This clonotype was detected a few times. The chain joins TRBV13 to TRBJ1-2; D is undetermined. The germline gives CDR1 PRHDT, CDR2 FYEKMQ (reference sequence). With 0 bases removed from V and 4 bases from J, the gap between germline ends came to 15 bases. The CDR3 covers 16 residues. CDR3 nucleotide sequence: TGTGCCAGCAGCTTAGGCGAATTGCCGGGCCGCTATGGCTACACCTTC. Its protein product is CASSLGELPGRYGYTF. The whole variable domain, filled in from reference TRBV13 and TRBJ1-2, reads AAGVIQSPRHLIKEKRETATLKCYPIPRHDTVYWYQQGPGQDPQFLISFYEKMQSDKGSIPDRFSAQQFSDYHSELNMSSLELGDSALYFCASSLGELPGRYGYTFGSGTRLTVV.

The chain recombines TRBV29-1 with TRBJ2-1, with 7 bases identical to TRBD2. The CDR3 totals 14 residues. After removal of 6 bases from V and 4 bases from J, the junction contained 9 bases not matched to a gene. In germline, CDR1 is SQVTM, CDR2 ANQGSEA. In DNA, the CDR3 is TGCAGCGTGAAACACCGCGGGGGATACAATGAGCAGTTCTTC. Amino acids: CSVKHRGGYNEQFF.

This clonotype was detected a few times. J is TRBJ1-2 and V is TRBV9, with D perhaps TRBD1 (6 bases). Trimming took off 4 bases at V and 6 bases at J, with 19 bases between the two ends. This CDR3 has 15 residues. The V gene's germline CDR1 is SGDLS and CDR2 YYNGEE. The DNA for the CDR3 is TGTGCCAGCAGCCCAAGGAGGGACAACAGGCATGGCTACACCTTC. Its protein product is CASSPRRDNRHGYTF.

This clonotype was seen at least ten times. At one of its ends the junction is not consistent with the germline gene, which may arise from a read error. The J gene is TRBJ2-7, the V gene TRBV5-1; D is unresolved. The CDR3 is made up of 14 amino acids. The germline CDR1 and CDR2 sequences are SGHRS and YFSETQ. CDR3 DNA: TGTGCCAGCAGTTCCACCGGTGGCTCCTACGAGCAGTACTTC. Translating gives CASSSTGGSYEQYF.

This clonotype occurred a few times. The chain uses TRBV7-3 and TRBJ2-7, with D perhaps matching TRBD1 or TRBD2 (6 bases each). This CDR3 has 13 residues. V was cut by 6 bases and J by 0 bases, with 9 bases left in between. Germline lookup yields CDR1 SGHTA and CDR2 FQGTGA. The CDR3 reads CASRAGHSYEQYF. CDR3 sequence (DNA): TGTGCCAGCAGGGCGGGACACTCCTACGAGCAGTACTTC.

This clonotype was found a few times. The rearrangement joins TRBV5-1 to TRBJ1-4; D not certain. The CDR3 covers 14 residues. The V and J ends lost 1 base and 8 bases respectively, with 12 bases between them. Germline V gene lookup returns CDR1 SGHRS and CDR2 YFSETQ. CDR3 amino acids: CASSLLGFGEKLFF. The CDR3 coding sequence is TGCGCCAGCAGCTTGTTGGGGTTTGGCGAAAAACTGTTTTTT.

The rearrangement joins TRBV5-1 to TRBJ1-3; D not certain. Germline loops: CDR1 SGHRS, CDR2 YFSETQ. The CDR3 is 16 residues long. The ends were cut back, 1 base at V and 9 bases at J, with 20 bases in the middle. The CDR3 reads CASSLSPDSRRGTIYF. The CDR3 region has the DNA TGCGCCAGCAGCTTGTCCCCTGACTCACGGCGGGGCACCATATATTTT.

This chain uses TRBV7-9 with TRBJ2-5, with D maybe TRBD1 (6 bases). Germline CDR1 reads SEHNR; CDR2 reads FQNEAQ (reference sequence). Trimming shortened V by 1 base and J by 5 bases, and 14 bases separated the two germline ends. This CDR3 has 15 amino acids. CDR3 protein: CASSLDYREGETQYF. DNA of the CDR3: TGTGCCAGCAGCTTAGATTACAGGGAAGGCGAGACCCAGTACTTC.